These T cell receptor beta chains were read from a single sample in a study of blood T cell repertoires in COVID-19. Sequenced by immunoSEQ multiplex PCR; TCRdb stores in-frame clones only, minus some. The sample includes 85,000 to 110,000 clones, roughly 87% of them seen just once. The material sequenced was peripheral blood. The receptors stem from a human donor in a cohort sampled during active COVID-19. Each CDR3 is given with its conserved first and last residue. The D gene is left open where the match is weak.

j_call	v_call	d_call	cdr3_aa	cdr3_nt
TRBJ2-1	TRBV19	TRBD2	CASSISLAEYNEQFF	TGTGCCAGTAGTATCTCACTAGCGGAGTACAATGAGCAGTTCTTC
TRBJ1-5	TRBV28	TRBD1	CASSEGQVSVRNNQPQHF	TGTGCCAGCAGTGAGGGACAGGTTTCAGTACGGAACAATCAGCCCCAGCATTTT
TRBJ1-2	TRBV28	.	CASSSPYSVGDGYTF	TGTGCCAGCAGTTCCCCTTACTCCGTAGGGGATGGCTACACCTTC
TRBJ2-3	TRBV5-1	TRBD1	CASRTGTGGTDTQYF	TGCGCCAGCAGAACCGGGACAGGGGGCACAGATACGCAGTATTTT
TRBJ2-1	TRBV28	.	CASTTRQGGSHNEQFF	TGTGCCAGCACCACCAGGCAGGGGGGATCGCACAATGAGCAGTTCTTC
TRBJ2-7	TRBV10-3	TRBD1	CAISEPGTGLYEQYF	TGTGCCATCAGTGAGCCCGGGACAGGGCTATACGAGCAGTACTTC
TRBJ2-7	TRBV7-6	.	CASSLSWASYEQYF	TGTGCCAGCAGCTTATCGTGGGCAAGCTACGAGCAGTACTTC
TRBJ2-1	TRBV6-5	.	CASSYSKGPNEQFF	TGTGCCAGCAGTTACTCGAAGGGGCCCAATGAGCAGTTCTTC
TRBJ2-2	TRBV27	TRBD1	CASSLGQGAGGELFF	TGTGCCAGCAGTTTAGGGCAGGGGGCCGGCGGGGAGCTGTTTTTT
TRBJ2-1	TRBV7-3	TRBD2	CASSRGLAEGEQFF	TGTGCCAGCAGCCGGGGACTAGCCGAGGGTGAGCAGTTCTTC
TRBJ2-3	TRBV3-1/TRBV3-2	.	CASSQLDFTDTQYF	TGTGCCAGCAGCCAATTGGACTTCACAGATACGCAGTATTTT
TRBJ2-1	TRBV9	.	CASSPGGAVPSYNEQFF	TGTGCCAGCAGCCCCGGGGGTGCAGTTCCCTCCTACAATGAGCAGTTCTTC
TRBJ1-6	TRBV27	.	CASSPGRRNNSPLHF	TGTGCCAGCAGTCCTGGACGGAGGAATAATTCACCCCTCCACTTT
TRBJ2-2	TRBV5-4	TRBD1	CASSLAGQGLVPGELFF	TGTGCCAGCAGCTTGGCCGGACAGGGTCTTGTCCCCGGGGAGCTGTTTTTT
TRBJ2-5	TRBV6-4	TRBD2	CASSENSGSQETQYF	TGTGCCAGCAGTGAAAATAGCGGGTCCCAAGAGACCCAGTACTTC
TRBJ2-7	TRBV5-1	.	CASSTRGYEQYF	TGCGCCAGCAGCACTAGGGGGTACGAGCAGTACTTC
TRBJ1-1	TRBV5-6	TRBD1	CASSFGTAHNTEAFF	TGTGCCAGCAGCTTCGGGACAGCGCATAACACTGAAGCTTTCTTT
TRBJ1-4	TRBV6-6	TRBD1	CASSYSTGGHEKLFF	TGTGCCAGCAGTTACTCGACAGGGGGCCACGAAAAACTGTTTTTT
TRBJ2-1	TRBV27	TRBD2	CASLGLAGDNEQFF	TGTGCCAGCCTGGGACTAGCGGGAGATAATGAGCAGTTCTTC
TRBJ2-1	TRBV27	TRBD2	CASSPLPGGSPYNEQFF	TGTGCCAGCAGTCCCCTACCCGGCGGGAGTCCCTACAATGAGCAGTTCTTC